The source of this T cell receptor (beta chain) is a study of blood T cell repertoires in COVID-19. Study-level background: Samples of COVID-19 (acute and convalescent) were obtained from the United States, Italy and Spain. The analysed material was cDNA or gDNA that came from T cells, B-cell-depleted T cells, or PBMCs.

The germline CDR1 and CDR2 sequences are SQVTM and ANQGSEA. The CDR3 is 14 amino acids. With 2 bases removed from V and 6 bases from J, the gap between germline ends came to 16 bases. Methods used by the authors: Amplification of reference gene primers provided the estimated nucleated cell counts. The data were produced by immunoSEQ multiplex PCR, yet TCRdb's version contains in-frame clones alone and is incomplete. The V and J calls and the clone size are those of that table, but D and trimming were determined from the DNA. The top ten clones hold approximately 1.2% of a sample with 80,000 to 90,000 clones, 86% of them seen once.

The J gene is TRBJ1-1, the V gene TRBV29-1; no definite D call. Material for sequencing was peripheral blood. The sequence derives from a man aged 80 or over with active or convalescent COVID-19. The CDR3 nucleotides read TGCAGCGTTGAAAGTTTTGAGTGGTCCTCTGAAGCTTTCTTT. This translates into CSVESFEWSSEAFF.